Below are 8 T cell receptor beta chains sequenced from a single sample in a study of blood T cell repertoires in COVID-19. The data were produced by immunoSEQ multiplex PCR, yet TCRdb's version contains in-frame clones alone and is incomplete. The sample holds some 290,000 clones; around 90% are singletons and the top ten take around 1%. Specimen: peripheral blood. The receptors stem from a woman aged 40 to 50 with COVID-19, enrolled during active disease.

This chain links TRBV28 with TRBJ2-7; 7 nucleotides agree with TRBD2. The CDR3 spans 16 residues. With 2 bases clipped from V and 1 base from J, the junction kept 8 bases outside the gene matches. CDR1 and CDR2 (germline): MDHEN, SYDVKM. The CDR3 bases are TGTGCCAGCAGTTTACCGTCTGGAGCGGGATCCTACGAGCAGTACTTC. Its protein product is CASSLPSGAGSYEQYF.

This chain connects TRBV27 to TRBJ2-1; 7 positions agree with TRBD1. With 6 bases clipped from V and 8 bases from J, the junction kept 16 bases outside the gene matches. In germline, CDR1 is MNHEY, CDR2 SMNVEV (reference sequence). This CDR3 is 16 amino acids long. The CDR3 is CASRTQISLQGDEQFF. CDR3 DNA sequence: TGTGCCAGCAGAACCCAAATCTCCCTTCAGGGGGATGAGCAGTTCTTC.

The chain employs TRBV7-9 and TRBJ1-1; 7 bases line up with TRBD1. V lost 3 bases to trimming and J lost 4 bases; unmatched junction nucleotides: 2. Germline V gene data show CDR1 as SEHNR and CDR2 as FQNEAQ (reference sequence). The CDR3 is made up of 13 amino acids. The CDR3 DNA is TGTGCCAGCAGCTTGTACAGGGGCACTGAAGCTTTCTTT. This gives the protein CASSLYRGTEAFF.

This chain joins TRBV5-4 and TRBJ2-5; TRBD1 is a possible D gene (5 bases). The V gene lost 1 base and the J gene lost 1 base, with 11 bases spanning the gap. Looked up from germline, CDR1 is SGHNT and CDR2 is YYREEE (reference sequence). This CDR3 spans 15 amino acids. The CDR3 region is CASSLQDSFQETQYF. CDR3 DNA: TGTGCCAGCAGCTTGCAAGACAGTTTCCAAGAGACCCAGTACTTC.

This chain uses TRBV11-3 with TRBJ1-2, with TRBD1 matching 11 bases. Germline CDR1 and CDR2: SGHNT and YENEEA. This CDR3 has 14 residues. With 9 bases clipped from V and 3 bases from J, the junction kept 6 bases outside the gene matches. CDR3 loop: CAREDRGQDYGYTF. The CDR3, as DNA: TGTGCCAGGGAGGACAGGGGGCAGGACTATGGCTACACCTTC. Complete variable domain (other parts from reference TRBV11-3 and TRBJ1-2): EAGVVQSPRYKIIEKKQPVAFWCNPISGHNTLYWYLQNLGQGPELLIRYENEEAVDDSQLPKDRFSAERLKGVDSTLKIQPAELGDSAVYLCAREDRGQDYGYTFGSGTRLTVV.

V is TRBV3-1 (or the pseudogene TRBV3-2) and J is TRBJ1-1, with D possibly being TRBD1 (6 bases). The CDR3 consists of 16 residues. V was pared by 4 bases and J by 4 bases, with 19 bases between. CDR1 is LGHDT, CDR2 YNNKEL, per germline (reference sequence). The chain's CDR3 is CASSLGTWGQITEAFF. CDR3 sequence (DNA): TGTGCCAGCAGCCTAGGGACATGGGGGCAAATCACTGAAGCTTTCTTT.

The chain joins TRBV11-2 to TRBJ2-7, with TRBD2 matching 7 bases. The CDR3 sequence is 15 residues long. Germline V lookup: CDR1 SGHAT, CDR2 FQNNGV. J was trimmed by 12 bases and V by 2 bases; bases with no gene match: 16. The DNA of the CDR3 is TGTGCCAGCAGCTTAAGTTTTAGCGGGTCCCGGTTTCGGTACTTC. It translates to CASSLSFSGSRFRYF. The variable domain in full, with the rest retrieved from reference TRBV11-2 and TRBJ2-7, is EAGVAQSPRYKIIEKRQSVAFWCNPISGHATLYWYQQILGQGPKLLIQFQNNGVVDDSQLPKDRFSAERLKGVDSTLKIQPAKLEDSAVYLCASSLSFSGSRFRYFGPGTRLTVT.

The genes are TRBV5-1 and TRBJ1-2; D call uncertain. From germline, CDR1 is SGHRS and CDR2 YFSETQ. With 5 bases removed from V and 3 bases from J, the gap between germline ends came to 17 bases. The CDR3 runs 15 residues. CDR3 sequence (DNA): TGCGCCAGCAGGGTTGACGGGGTCAGTGACTATGGCTACACCTTC. Translated: CASRVDGVSDYGYTF.